This T cell receptor (beta chain) came from a study of shared clonotypes between healthy human individuals. Produced via immunoSEQ multiplex PCR; TCRdb's table is partial and in-frame only. The repertoire has some 2,500,000 clones, around 93% of them found once; the top ten carry around 0.35%. Study-level points and caveats: Sorted-subset samples were not fully sequenced, rarefaction indicated. Memory subsets had estimated richness that was generally smaller than that of naive subsets.

V lost 2 bases and J 0 bases, leaving 12 bases between the germline ends. Germline loops: CDR1 SGHRS, CDR2 YFSETQ. This CDR3 region has 15 residues. Remarks on this clone: Its antigen remains unknown.

Input material: naive CD4+ T cells from PBMCs. Subset described: CD45RA+ positively selected. This clonotype originated in a man aged 18-30 years in good health. Some clones in this sample may be carry-over from other donors' samples. The chain uses TRBV5-1 and TRBJ2-7; the D gene is possibly TRBD1 (5 bases). CDR3 sequence reads: CASSFPEQGSYEQYF. CDR3 nucleotides: TGCGCCAGCAGCTTCCCCGAGCAGGGCTCCTACGAGCAGTACTTC.